Presented here are 13 T cell receptor beta chains from one specimen sequenced in a study of T cells in Graves' hyperthyroidism and ophthalmopathy. The investigators amplified TCR beta CDR3 regions from RNA transcripts. During a first-round RT-PCR of the TCR CDR3, the HTBI primer set was used. TCRdb independently ran MiXCR on the multiplex PCR reads; one entry per CDR3 protein. Among a few hundred thousand distinct CDR3 sequences, approximately 15% were seen once, and the ten largest hold roughly 7.4%. Sequenced: blood. The receptors derive from a young woman with Graves' hyperthyroidism.

This clonotype was observed at least ten times. V and J are TRBV12-3 or TRBV12-4 and TRBJ2-7; maybe TRBD1 (5 bases). The CDR3 runs 13 residues. V dropped 3 bases and J dropped 2 bases, with 8 bases sitting between them. The CDR3 loop reads CASSFQGTYEQYF. CDR3 nucleotide sequence: TGTGCCAGCAGTTTTCAGGGAACCTACGAGCAGTACTTC.

At least ten counts were recorded for this clonotype. The chain is built from TRBV18 and TRBJ2-5; D might be TRBD2 (6 bases). CDR1 is KGHSH, CDR2 LQKENI, per germline. The CDR3 consists of 15 residues. Deletions cut 1 base from V and 5 bases from J, with 14 bases between. The CDR3 DNA reads TGTGCCAGCTCACCACAGGCGGGGAGAAAGGAGACCCAGTACTTC. It translates to CASSPQAGRKETQYF.

This clonotype was found many times. The rearrangement joins TRBV12-3 or TRBV12-4 to TRBJ1-2, with D possibly TRBD1 on 5 matching bases. V was clipped by 6 bases and J by 8 bases, with 13 bases between them. This CDR3 region has 12 residues. The CDR3 region has the DNA TGTGCCAGCAGCGGGACCCTCGGGGGCTACACCTTC. Protein sequence: CASSGTLGGYTF.

There are many counts of this clonotype. V is TRBV20-1 and J is TRBJ2-3; tentatively, D is TRBD1 (5 bases). The CDR3 covers 13 residues. The germline CDR1 and CDR2 sequences are DFQATT and SNEGSKA (reference sequence). The V and J ends lost 5 bases and 5 bases respectively, with 14 bases between them. CDR3 in DNA: TGCAGTGCTGGACAAGGACCTAGAGATACGCAGTATTTT. Translation: CSAGQGPRDTQYF.

This clonotype was found many times. The chain carries TRBV19 and TRBJ1-1; D is perhaps TRBD1 (6 bases). V was pared by 5 bases and J by 0 bases, with 16 bases between. CDR3 size: 16 residues. The germline gives CDR1 LNHDA, CDR2 SQIVND (reference sequence). CDR3 sequence reads: CASSRPQGFMNTEAFF. CDR3 nucleotide sequence: TGTGCCAGTAGTCGCCCACAGGGTTTTATGAACACTGAAGCTTTCTTT.

Many counts were recorded for this clonotype. The chain uses TRBV6-1 and TRBJ2-5; 7 nucleotides agree with TRBD2. The V segment lost 6 bases and the J segment 3 bases; nucleotides outside the gene matches: 7. CDR1 MNHNS and CDR2 SASEGT come from the germline V gene. The CDR3 is 14 amino acids. The CDR3 spells CASRILAAEETQYF. The CDR3 DNA is TGTGCCAGCAGAATCCTAGCGGCCGAAGAGACCCAGTACTTC.

The table lists this clonotype with a few counts. The junction departs from germline at one end; a sequencing error may be responsible. The V and J genes are TRBV6-5 and TRBJ2-3; D is unclear. CDR3 size: 16 residues. Germline V lookup: CDR1 MNHEY, CDR2 SVGAGI. The DNA of the CDR3 is TGTGCCGGCAGTTATTTTGCCCCTGGGAGCACAGATACGCAGTATTTT. Translated: CAGSYFAPGSTDTQYF.

This clonotype was observed at least ten times. This chain uses TRBV12-3 or TRBV12-4 with TRBJ2-7; TRBD2 agrees at 8 bases. After removal of 3 bases from V and 5 bases from J, the junction contained 6 bases not matched to a gene. This CDR3 comprises 14 residues. The CDR3 coding sequence is TGTGCCAGCAGTTTCCGGCTAGCGGGCCACGAGCAGTACTTC. Residues: CASSFRLAGHEQYF.

The J gene is TRBJ2-3, the V gene TRBV7-2, with TRBD2 identical over 13 bases. Germline CDR1 and CDR2: SGHTA and FQGNSA. Losses at the gene ends were 0 bases for V and 1 base for J; bases not matched to a gene: 4. This CDR3 contains 18 residues. Here the CDR3 reads CASSLAPTSGGGTDTQYF. CDR3 DNA: TGTGCCAGCAGCTTAGCCCCTACTAGCGGGGGGGGCACAGATACGCAGTATTTT.

This clonotype has more than one count but fewer than ten. The genes are TRBV3-1 and TRBJ2-5; TRBD2 might be the D (5 bases). V dropped 1 base and J dropped 10 bases, with 13 bases sitting between them. This CDR3 spans 13 amino acids. The V gene's germline CDR1 is LGHDT and CDR2 YNNKEL (reference sequence). The CDR3 DNA follows: TGTGCCAGCAGCCAAGGGCGAGGGCAGGACCAGTACTTC. It yields the protein CASSQGRGQDQYF.

This clonotype was found a few times. The chain has TRBV20-1 and TRBJ2-4; 7 bases map to TRBD2. The CDR3 sequence is 14 residues long. J gave up 1 base and V 3 bases, and 3 bases lay outside the gene matches. Germline CDR1 DFQATT, CDR2 SNEGSKA (reference sequence). Written as DNA, the CDR3 is TGCAGTGCTAGGAGCGGGAAGGCCAAAAACATTCAGTACTTC. Translated: CSARSGKAKNIQYF.

This clonotype was seen at least ten times. The chain employs TRBV4-1 and TRBJ1-4; D unclear. Germline loops: CDR1 MGHRA, CDR2 YSYEKL. V was clipped by 2 bases and J by 8 bases, with 15 bases between them. The CDR3 consists of 15 residues. CDR3 sequence: CASSQHGSWEEKLFF. The CDR3 DNA sequence: TGCGCCAGCAGCCAACACGGGTCGTGGGAAGAAAAACTGTTTTTT.

There are a few counts of this clonotype. The gene calls are TRBV7-9 and TRBJ1-1; no clear D gene. V was shortened by 6 bases and J by 0 bases, with 11 bases between the two germline ends. Germline V gene data show CDR1 as SEHNR and CDR2 as FQNEAQ (reference sequence). This CDR3 comprises 14 residues. The CDR3, as DNA: TGTGCCAGCAGGGCCCTGGGGATGAACACTGAAGCTTTCTTT. Its protein is CASRALGMNTEAFF.